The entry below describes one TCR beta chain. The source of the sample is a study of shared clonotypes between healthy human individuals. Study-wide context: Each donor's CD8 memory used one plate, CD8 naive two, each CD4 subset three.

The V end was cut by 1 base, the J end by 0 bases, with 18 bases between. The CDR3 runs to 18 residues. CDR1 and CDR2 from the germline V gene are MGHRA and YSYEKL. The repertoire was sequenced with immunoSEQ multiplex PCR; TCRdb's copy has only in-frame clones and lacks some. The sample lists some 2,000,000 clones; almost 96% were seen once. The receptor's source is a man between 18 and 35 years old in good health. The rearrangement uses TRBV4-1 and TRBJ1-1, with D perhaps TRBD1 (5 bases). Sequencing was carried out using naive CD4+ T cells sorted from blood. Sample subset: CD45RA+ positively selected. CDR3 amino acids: CASSQGRGWSDMNTEAFF. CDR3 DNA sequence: TGCGCCAGCAGCCAAGGGAGGGGTTGGTCCGACATGAACACTGAAGCTTTCTTT.